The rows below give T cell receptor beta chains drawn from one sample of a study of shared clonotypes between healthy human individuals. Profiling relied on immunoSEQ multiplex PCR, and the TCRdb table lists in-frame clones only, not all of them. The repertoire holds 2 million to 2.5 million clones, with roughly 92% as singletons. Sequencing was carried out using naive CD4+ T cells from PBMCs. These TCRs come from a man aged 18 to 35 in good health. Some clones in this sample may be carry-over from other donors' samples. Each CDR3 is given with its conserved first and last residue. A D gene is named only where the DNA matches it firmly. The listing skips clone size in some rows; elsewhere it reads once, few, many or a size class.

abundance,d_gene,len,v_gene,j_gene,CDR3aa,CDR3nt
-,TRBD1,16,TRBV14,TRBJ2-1,CASSPSGTGGYNEQFF,TGTGCCAGCAGCCCGTCGGGGACAGGGGGGTACAATGAGCAGTTCTTC
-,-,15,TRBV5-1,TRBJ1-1,CASSLLRRDDTEAFF,TGCGCCAGCAGCTTGTTGAGGAGAGATGACACTGAAGCTTTCTTT
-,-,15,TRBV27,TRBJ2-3,CASSAGQPSTDTQYF,TGTGCCAGCAGTGCGGGACAGCCTAGCACAGATACGCAGTATTTT
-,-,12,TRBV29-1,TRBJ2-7,CSVAPQGYEQYF,TGCAGCGTTGCTCCCCAGGGCTACGAGCAGTACTTC
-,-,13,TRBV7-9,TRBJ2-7,CASSSQGGSEQYF,TGTGCCAGCAGCTCTCAGGGAGGCTCCGAGCAGTACTTC
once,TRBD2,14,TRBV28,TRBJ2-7,CASSTPSGTWEQYF,TGTGCCAGCAGCACCCCTAGCGGGACCTGGGAGCAGTACTTC
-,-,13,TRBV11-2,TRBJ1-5,CASSFGVMRPQHF,TGTGCCAGCAGCTTTGGGGTGATGCGGCCCCAGCATTTT
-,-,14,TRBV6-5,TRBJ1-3,CASSRGNSGNTIYF,TGTGCCAGCAGTCGAGGAAACTCTGGAAACACCATATATTTT
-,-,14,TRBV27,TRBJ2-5,CASSLGTSGETQYF,TGTGCCAGCAGTCTCGGGACTTCTGGGGAGACCCAGTACTTC
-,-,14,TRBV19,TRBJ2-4,CASSTNMFRIIQYF,TGTGCCAGTAGTACAAATATGTTCCGCATTATTCAGTACTTC
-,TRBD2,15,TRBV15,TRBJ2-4,CATSRVAGGENIQYF,TGTGCCACCAGCAGAGTGGCGGGGGGGGAAAACATTCAGTACTTC
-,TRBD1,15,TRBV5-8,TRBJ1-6,CASSSRDRGPSPLHF,TGTGCCAGCAGCTCCCGGGACAGGGGGCCCTCACCCCTCCACTTT
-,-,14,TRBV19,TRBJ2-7,CASSGPDRTYEQYF,TGTGCCAGTAGTGGCCCAGACAGGACCTACGAGCAGTACTTC
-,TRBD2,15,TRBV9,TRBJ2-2,CASSPGLAETGELFF,TGTGCCAGCAGCCCCGGACTAGCGGAGACCGGGGAGCTGTTTTTT
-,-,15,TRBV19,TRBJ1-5,CASSRDIRVNQPQHF,TGTGCCAGTAGTAGGGACATAAGGGTCAATCAGCCCCAGCATTTT
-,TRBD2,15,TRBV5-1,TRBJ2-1,CASSPGTSSYNEQFF,TGCGCCAGCAGCCCTGGGACTAGCAGTTACAATGAGCAGTTCTTC
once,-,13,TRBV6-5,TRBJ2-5,CASSTTRKETQYF,TGTGCCAGCAGCACCACGCGAAAAGAGACCCAGTACTTC
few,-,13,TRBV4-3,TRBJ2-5,CASSFREQETQYF,TGCGCCAGCAGTTTCCGGGAGCAAGAGACCCAGTACTTC
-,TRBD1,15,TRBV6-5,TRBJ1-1,CASRGLGQGNPEAFF,TGTGCCAGCAGAGGTCTCGGACAGGGAAATCCTGAAGCTTTCTTT
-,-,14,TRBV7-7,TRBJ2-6,CASSPSSGANVLTF,TGTGCCAGCAGCCCCAGCTCTGGGGCCAACGTCCTGACTTTC
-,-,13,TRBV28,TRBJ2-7,CASFNSGLGEQYF,TGTGCCAGTTTCAATAGCGGTTTAGGCGAGCAGTACTTC
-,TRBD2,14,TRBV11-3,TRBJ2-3,CASKAGTNSDTQYF,TGTGCCAGCAAGGCCGGGACTAACTCAGATACGCAGTATTTT
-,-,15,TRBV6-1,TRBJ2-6,CASRKTVSGANVLTF,TGTGCCAGCAGGAAAACAGTCTCTGGGGCCAACGTCCTGACTTTC
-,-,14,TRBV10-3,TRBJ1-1,CAISQQGLNTEAFF,TGTGCCATCAGTCAACAGGGTTTGAACACTGAAGCTTTCTTT
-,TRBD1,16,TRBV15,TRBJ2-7,CATSGDRVSLSYEQYF,TGTGCCACCAGCGGTGACAGGGTCTCCCTTTCCTACGAGCAGTACTTC
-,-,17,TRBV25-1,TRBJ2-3,CASSEISGPTTGDTQYF,TGTGCCAGCAGTGAGATTAGTGGCCCGACTACAGGGGATACGCAGTATTTT
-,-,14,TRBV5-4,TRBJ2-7,CASKRRDSDYEQYF,TGTGCCAGCAAACGCCGGGACTCTGACTACGAGCAGTACTTC
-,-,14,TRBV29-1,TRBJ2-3,CSVELNLVGDTQYF,TGCAGCGTTGAACTAAATTTGGTAGGAGATACGCAGTATTTT
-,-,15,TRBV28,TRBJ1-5,CASSTGRAPLQPQHF,TGTGCCAGCAGTACAGGACGGGCGCCCCTTCAGCCCCAGCATTTT
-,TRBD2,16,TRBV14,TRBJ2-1,CASSRRTSSFNSEQFF,TGTGCCAGCAGCCGGCGGACTAGCAGTTTTAATAGTGAGCAGTTCTTC
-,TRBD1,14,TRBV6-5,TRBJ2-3,CASRRDSRPDTQYF,TGTGCCAGCAGGAGGGACAGTCGTCCAGATACGCAGTATTTT
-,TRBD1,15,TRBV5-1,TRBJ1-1,CASSPTDRGRREAFF,TGCGCCAGCAGCCCGACCGACAGGGGGCGAAGAGAAGCTTTCTTT
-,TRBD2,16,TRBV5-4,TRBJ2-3,CASSKGLAGGIDTQYF,TGTGCCAGCAGCAAGGGACTAGCGGGAGGGATAGATACGCAGTATTTT
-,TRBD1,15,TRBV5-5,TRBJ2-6,CASSSTGTGANVLTF,TGTGCCAGCAGCTCGACAGGGACTGGGGCCAACGTCCTGACTTTC
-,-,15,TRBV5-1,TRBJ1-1,CASSLGTSKNTEAFF,TGCGCCAGCAGCTTAGGGACAAGTAAGAACACTGAAGCTTTCTTT
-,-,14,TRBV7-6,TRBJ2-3,CASSLVHGTDTQYF,TGTGCCAGCAGCTTAGTTCATGGCACAGATACGCAGTATTTT
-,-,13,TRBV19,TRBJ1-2,CASSMISNYGYTF,TGTGCCAGTAGTATGATTTCGAACTATGGCTACACCTTC
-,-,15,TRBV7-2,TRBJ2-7,CASSLGLAVNYEQYF,TGTGCCAGCAGCTTAGGGTTGGCTGTCAACTACGAGCAGTACTTC
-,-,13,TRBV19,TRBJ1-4,CASSIGTFEKLFF,TGTGCCAGTAGTATAGGGACGTTTGAAAAACTGTTTTTT
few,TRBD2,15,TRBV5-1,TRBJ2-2,CASSLSGGDTGELFF,TGCGCCAGCAGCTTGTCCGGGGGGGACACCGGGGAGCTGTTTTTT
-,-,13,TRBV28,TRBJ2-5,CASSLGVALTQYF,TGTGCCAGCAGTTTAGGGGTGGCTCTGACCCAGTACTTC
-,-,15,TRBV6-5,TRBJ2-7,CASSYSRDIYYEQYF,TGTGCCAGCAGTTACTCGAGGGACATTTACTACGAGCAGTACTTC
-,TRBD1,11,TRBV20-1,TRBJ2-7,CSARYRQGQYF,TGCAGTGCTAGGTATCGACAGGGCCAGTACTTC
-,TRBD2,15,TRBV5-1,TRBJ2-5,CASSTTLAGQETQYF,TGCGCCAGCAGCACAACGCTAGCGGGACAAGAGACCCAGTACTTC
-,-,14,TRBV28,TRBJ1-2,CASRITEAPNGYTF,TGTGCCAGCAGAATAACGGAGGCACCAAACGGCTACACCTTC
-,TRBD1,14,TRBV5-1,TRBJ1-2,CASRVGTGDYGYTF,TGCGCCAGCAGGGTCGGGACAGGGGATTATGGCTACACCTTC
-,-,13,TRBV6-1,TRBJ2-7,CASSVSGSYEQYF,TGTGCCAGCAGTGTGTCAGGCTCCTACGAGCAGTACTTC
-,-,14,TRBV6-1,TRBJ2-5,CASRGPGVQETQYF,TGTGCCAGCAGGGGCCCCGGAGTCCAAGAGACCCAGTACTTC
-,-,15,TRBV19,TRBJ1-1,CASRDTDGANTEAFF,TGTGCCAGTAGGGATACCGATGGGGCGAACACTGAAGCTTTCTTT
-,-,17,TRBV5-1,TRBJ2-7,CASSLGSRQGTIYEQYF,TGCGCCAGCAGCTTGGGCTCAAGGCAGGGGACTATCTACGAGCAGTACTTC
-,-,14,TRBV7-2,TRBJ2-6,CASSFPAGANVLTF,TGTGCCAGCAGCTTTCCTGCTGGGGCCAACGTCCTGACTTTC
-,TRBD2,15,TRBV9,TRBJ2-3,CASSVFGRGADTQYF,TGTGCCAGCAGCGTATTCGGGAGGGGTGCAGATACGCAGTATTTT
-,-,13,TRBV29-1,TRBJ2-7,CSVRYQRNYEQYF,TGCAGCGTCCGATACCAGAGGAACTACGAGCAGTACTTC
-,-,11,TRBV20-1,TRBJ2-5,CSAKMVETQYF,TGCAGTGCTAAGATGGTCGAGACCCAGTACTTC
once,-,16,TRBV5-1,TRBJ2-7,CASSLGLQSQSYEQYF,TGCGCCAGCAGCTTGGGGCTACAGAGCCAATCCTACGAGCAGTACTTC
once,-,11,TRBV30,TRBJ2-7,CAWSWDYEQYF,TGTGCCTGGAGTTGGGACTACGAGCAGTACTTC
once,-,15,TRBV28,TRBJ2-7,CASSPVRAGRFEQYF,TGTGCCAGCAGTCCCGTACGCGCAGGGCGCTTCGAGCAGTACTTC
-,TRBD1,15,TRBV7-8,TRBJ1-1,CASSRPTGGLTEAFF,TGTGCCAGCAGCAGGCCGACAGGGGGCCTCACTGAAGCTTTCTTT
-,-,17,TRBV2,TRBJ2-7,CASSEASTTAASYEQYF,TGTGCCAGCAGTGAAGCTTCCACGACAGCGGCCTCCTACGAGCAGTACTTC